This T cell receptor beta chain was retrieved from a study of early T cells in non-severe SARS-CoV-2 infection. The wider study: Investigators sequenced bulk RNA drawn from unsorted whole blood, and chains remained unpaired.

Remarks on this clonotype: One end of the junction fails to match germline, which may point to a read error.

Unique molecular identifier tags were affixed to discrete cDNA molecules. MiXCR, applied by TCRdb to the 5' RACE reads, yields one record per CDR3 protein. The sample has tens of thousands of distinct CDR3 sequences, 14% seen once. The CDR3 runs 16 residues. Germline V gives CDR1 MNHNS, CDR2 SASEGT. This chain uses TRBV6-1 with TRBJ2-7; 9 positions agree with TRBD1. Sequencing was done on a sample of whole blood. The receptor's source is an adult who was a healthcare worker with PCR-confirmed SARS-CoV-2 infection or an uninfected control (not recorded which). CDR3 DNA sequence: TGTGACAGCAGTGGGGACAGGGTCCCTCCTCGGGACGAGCAGTACTTC. It is translated as CDSSGDRVPPRDEQYF.